These 31 T cell receptor beta chains were sequenced from one sample in a study of CD8+CD57+ T cells in acquired aplastic anemia. Genomic DNA served as template for TCR beta VDJ and CDR3 profiling. Each CDR3 protein is one row after TCRdb ran MiXCR on the reads. The sample lists 120,000 or so distinct CDR3 sequences; about 60% were seen once. It was patients with CD8+CD57+ cell expansion by flow cytometry who were chosen for sequencing. Input material: sorted CD4+, CD8+, or CD8+CD57+ T cells (not recorded which) from PBMCs. The receptors were gathered from a human donor with aplastic anemia.

The V call is TRBV14, the J call TRBJ2-2, with 9 positions matching TRBD2. The V segment lost 3 bases and the J segment 6 bases; nucleotides outside the gene matches: 11. The CDR3 runs to 17 residues. Per germline, CDR1 SGHDN and CDR2 FVKESK. The CDR3 protein is CASSQRQVAGDPGELFF. CDR3 nucleotide sequence: TGTGCCAGCAGCCAGCGACAGGTAGCGGGAGATCCCGGGGAGCTGTTTTTT.

The chain uses TRBV7-9 and TRBJ1-2, with 7 bases fitting TRBD1. The germline CDR1 and CDR2 sequences are SEHNR and FQNEAQ (reference sequence). The junction had 8 bases not matched to a gene; V was cut back by 5 bases and J by 2 bases. The CDR3 is 15 amino acids. The CDR3 region has the DNA TGTGCCAGCAGCCGGGACAGCCACCGGAACTATGGCTACACCTTC. It yields the protein CASSRDSHRNYGYTF.

This clonotype was seen many times. V usage is TRBV28 and J usage is TRBJ2-7; unclear D gene. V lost 4 bases, J lost 6 bases, and 10 bases lay in between. The CDR3 covers 12 residues. From germline, CDR1 is MDHEN and CDR2 SYDVKM. The CDR3 coding sequence is TGTGCCAGCAGTTCCCAAGTCTCCGAGCAGTACTTC. Its translation is CASSSQVSEQYF. Filled out from reference TRBV28 and TRBJ2-7, the complete variable domain reads DVKVTQSSRYLVKRTGEKVFLECVQDMDHENMFWYRQDPGLGLRLIYFSYDVKMKEKGDIPEGYSVSREKKERFSLILESASTNQTSMYLCASSSQVSEQYFGPGTRLTVT.

The chain employs TRBV2 and TRBJ2-7; maybe TRBD1 (6 bases). The CDR3 contains 14 residues. The germline V and J ends were trimmed by 6 bases and 2 bases, with 14 bases remaining between them. Germline CDR1 reads SNHLY; CDR2 reads FYNNEI. In nucleotides, the CDR3 is TGTGCCAGCAGCCAAATCGGGACAACCTACGAGCAGTACTTC. The encoded protein is CASSQIGTTYEQYF.

Written as DNA, the CDR3 is TGTGCCATCAGAGACAGGGGAGTCTTCTATGGCTACACCTTC. Its translation is CAIRDRGVFYGYTF. The chain joins TRBV10-3 to TRBJ1-2, with TRBD1 identical over 8 bases. Per the germline V gene, CDR1 is ENHRY and CDR2 is SYGVKD. V lost 6 bases and J lost 4; bases outside the gene matches: 7. CDR3 length: 14 amino acids.

This rearrangement joins TRBV28 to TRBJ2-7, with D perhaps TRBD2 (6 bases). V dropped 3 bases and J dropped 3 bases, with 21 bases sitting between them. Germline lookup yields CDR1 MDHEN and CDR2 SYDVKM. This CDR3 contains 17 residues. CDR3: CASSFLRDFDPHYEQYF. As DNA, the CDR3 is TGTGCCAGCAGTTTTCTCCGGGACTTCGATCCCCACTACGAGCAGTACTTC.

The genes are TRBV7-3 and TRBJ1-1; D remains ambiguous. Per germline, CDR1 SGHTA and CDR2 FQGTGA. The CDR3 loop spans 13 amino acids. Trimming took off 8 bases at V and 0 bases at J, with 10 bases between the two ends. Written as DNA, the CDR3 is TGTGCCAGCGGGCGGGCCGTGAACACTGAAGCTTTCTTT. It translates to CASGRAVNTEAFF.

This rearrangement joins TRBV19 to TRBJ2-4; no firm D call. The CDR3 is 15 residues long. V lost 2 bases to trimming and J lost 6 bases, with 14 bases between them. Germline V lookup: CDR1 LNHDA, CDR2 SQIVND (reference sequence). The CDR3 loop is CASSITVSIGNIQYF. The CDR3 nucleotides are TGTGCCAGTAGTATAACCGTTAGCATAGGAAACATTCAGTACTTC.

This clonotype has at least ten counts. The V call is TRBV7-6, the J call TRBJ2-1; 8 bases map to TRBD2. Per the germline V gene, CDR1 is SGHVS and CDR2 is FNYEAQ. J was trimmed by 5 bases and V by 3 bases; bases with no gene match: 6. The CDR3 contains 15 residues. CDR3: CASSLYLAGNNEQFF. The CDR3 DNA reads as TGTGCCAGCAGCTTGTACTTAGCGGGGAACAATGAGCAGTTCTTC. Using reference TRBV7-6 and TRBJ2-1 for the parts outside the CDR3, the full variable domain is GAGVSQSPRYKVTKRGQDVALRCDPISGHVSLYWYRQALGQGPEFLTYFNYEAQQDKSGLPNDRFSAERPEGSISTLTIQRTEQRDSAMYRCASSLYLAGNNEQFFGPGTRLTVL.

The chain carries TRBV2 and TRBJ1-6, with a possible D match to TRBD1 (6 bases). Germline V gives CDR1 SNHLY, CDR2 FYNNEI. V lost 8 bases and J 9 bases, leaving 14 bases between the germline ends. The CDR3 is made up of 13 amino acids. DNA of the CDR3: TGTGCCAGCTGGGGGGGACAACGTTCACCCCTCCACTTT. Its translation is CASWGGQRSPLHF.

V is TRBV27 and J is TRBJ2-7; perhaps TRBD2 as D (6 bases). Germline CDR1 reads MNHEY; CDR2 reads SMNVEV (reference sequence). With 6 bases removed from V and 2 bases from J, the gap between germline ends came to 14 bases. CDR3 length: 14 amino acids. CDR3 bases: TGTGCCAGCAGACTGGGGAGGTCAGCCTACGAGCAGTACTTC. It encodes CASRLGRSAYEQYF.

By share of the sample, this clonotype is medium-sized. This chain connects TRBV7-2 to TRBJ2-6, with D unresolved. The CDR3 extends over 17 amino acids. V lost 3 bases, J lost 0 bases, and 12 bases lay in between. Per the germline V gene, CDR1 is SGHTA and CDR2 is FQGNSA. The CDR3 is CASSLMDAGSGANVLTF. The CDR3 coding sequence is TGTGCCAGCAGCTTGATGGACGCAGGCTCTGGGGCCAACGTCCTGACTTTC.

This chain connects TRBV19 to TRBJ1-2; D is ambiguous. This CDR3 comprises 13 residues. The V gene's germline CDR1 is LNHDA and CDR2 SQIVND (reference sequence). The V gene lost 7 bases and the J gene lost 3 bases, with 12 bases spanning the gap. CDR3 coding DNA: TGTGCCAGTACGGCTACTCTTCACTATGGCTACACCTTC. Protein: CASTATLHYGYTF.

This clonotype was seen repeatedly, ten times or more. The chain combines TRBV10-3 with TRBJ1-5; D gene ambiguous. V was shortened by 0 bases and J by 0 bases, with 9 bases between the two germline ends. This CDR3 region has 16 residues. Germline CDR1 and CDR2: ENHRY and SYGVKD. CDR3 nucleotides: TGTGCCATCAGTGAGTCGGATGGTTTTAGCAATCAGCCCCAGCATTTT. It translates to CAISESDGFSNQPQHF.

This chain joins TRBV15 and TRBJ2-5, with a weak D call TRBD2 (5 bases). There are 14 residues in the CDR3. Looked up from germline, CDR1 is LNHNV and CDR2 is YYDKDF (reference sequence). Trimming took 4 bases from V and 5 from J, leaving 14 bases between them. The CDR3 region is CATSKRYPSETQYF. CDR3 in DNA: TGTGCCACCAGCAAGCGGTACCCCTCGGAGACCCAGTACTTC.

The rearrangement links TRBV2 to TRBJ1-2, with D hard to call. Germline lookup yields CDR1 SNHLY and CDR2 FYNNEI. The CDR3 extends over 12 amino acids. V lost 10 bases and J lost 5, with 14 bases in between. In DNA form, the CDR3 reads TGTGCCAACCCAGACGGAAGATATGGCTACACCTTC. It translates to CANPDGRYGYTF.

The chain employs TRBV11-2 and TRBJ2-1; D not certain. CDR3 length: 12 residues. V lost 6 bases and J 6 bases, leaving 9 bases between the germline ends. Germline V lookup: CDR1 SGHAT, CDR2 FQNNGV. DNA for the CDR3: TGTGCCAGCAGACAGACATTCAATGAGCAGTTCTTC. It codes for CASRQTFNEQFF.

This rearrangement joins TRBV15 to TRBJ1-5; the D is unclear. Germline V gene lookup returns CDR1 LNHNV and CDR2 YYDKDF (reference sequence). The CDR3 length is 12 residues. V lost 6 bases and J 2 bases, leaving 5 bases between the germline ends. CDR3 protein: CATSKGNQPQHF. The CDR3 coding sequence is TGTGCCACCAGTAAGGGCAATCAGCCCCAGCATTTT.

Worth noting for this clonotype: This is likely a read error, given that the CDR3 carries no conserved phenylalanine or tryptophan at its end. The DNA is left out, because the CDR3 cannot be placed on it with certainty; the CDR3 is given as TCRdb lists it. The rearrangement uses TRBV19 and TRBJ1-1. Looked up from germline, CDR1 is LNHDA and CDR2 is SQIVND (reference sequence). The CDR3 has 8 amino acids, counting both end residues. CDR3 in amino acids: CASSIGTS.

This clonotype was found many times. The CDR3: CATSDRQGRETQYF. The DNA for the CDR3 is TGTGCCACCAGTGATCGACAGGGGAGGGAGACCCAGTACTTC. This chain links TRBV24-1 with TRBJ2-5; 8 bases align to TRBD1. This CDR3 is built from 14 residues. Unmatched junction bases numbered 4, after V lost 3 bases and J lost 5 bases. Germline CDR1 KGHDR, CDR2 SFDVKD.

The chain carries TRBV24-1 and TRBJ2-1; 14 bases are shared with TRBD2. The CDR3 covers 16 residues. J lost 6 bases, V lost 1 base, and 1 base had no gene match. Germline V lookup: CDR1 KGHDR, CDR2 SFDVKD. The CDR3 spells CATSDFGTSGSNEQFF. The CDR3 DNA reads as TGTGCCACCAGTGATTTCGGGACTAGCGGGAGCAATGAGCAGTTCTTC.

The chain has TRBV11-1 and TRBJ2-2, with D unresolved. CDR1 is SGHAT and CDR2 is FQDESV in the germline V gene (reference sequence). The CDR3 runs 14 residues. The ends were cut back, 2 bases at V and 1 base at J, with 5 bases in the middle. The CDR3, as DNA: TGTGCCAGCAGCTTAATAGGGAACACCGGGGAGCTGTTTTTT. Its protein product is CASSLIGNTGELFF.

This rearrangement joins TRBV7-2 to TRBJ1-2; the match to TRBD1 covers 9 bases. The J segment lost 4 bases and the V segment lost 1 base, leaving 4 bases of the junction unmatched. CDR1 and CDR2 (germline): SGHTA, FQGNSA. This CDR3 has 15 amino acids. CDR3 sequence: CASSLEHRGLYGYTF. The CDR3 region has the DNA TGTGCCAGCAGCTTAGAGCACAGGGGGCTCTATGGCTACACCTTC.

The genes are TRBV7-3 and TRBJ2-1; 7 nucleotides match TRBD1. From germline, CDR1 is SGHTA and CDR2 FQGTGA. CDR3 length: 13 residues. The junction had 8 bases not matched to a gene; V was cut back by 8 bases and J by 7 bases. CDR3 DNA sequence: TGTGCCAGCTCCGACAGGGCGTGGAATGAGCAGTTCTTC. Residues: CASSDRAWNEQFF.

This clonotype was found a few times. The chain uses TRBV2 and TRBJ1-5; weak D call: TRBD1 (5 bases). The germline CDR1 and CDR2 sequences are SNHLY and FYNNEI. This CDR3 is built from 15 residues. V lost 3 bases to trimming and J lost 9 bases, with 18 bases between them. The CDR3 region is CASSEVDSNEAPQHF. Written as DNA, the CDR3 is TGTGCCAGCAGTGAGGTTGACAGCAACGAGGCGCCCCAGCATTTT.

Ten or more counts support this clonotype. The V and J genes are TRBV10-3 and TRBJ2-7; 9 bases match TRBD1. V gave up 3 bases and J gave up 5 bases; unmatched junction bases: 8. CDR3 length: 15 amino acids. Looked up from germline, CDR1 is ENHRY and CDR2 is SYGVKD. The DNA of the CDR3 is TGTGCCATCAGTGACCCCGGGACAGGGAAGGACGAGCAGTACTTC. Its translation is CAISDPGTGKDEQYF.

The chain is built from TRBV29-1 and TRBJ2-3; D gene ambiguous. V lost 6 bases to trimming and J lost 0 bases, with 10 bases between them. Germline V gene lookup returns CDR1 SQVTM and CDR2 ANQGSEA. The CDR3 runs 13 residues. CDR3: CSVTQDSTDTQYF. DNA for the CDR3: TGCAGCGTGACGCAGGATAGCACAGATACGCAGTATTTT.

A remark on this clonotype: One base away lies a much larger clone, so this may be a sequencing read error. V and J are TRBV5-4 and TRBJ2-7; weak D call: TRBD1 (5 bases). The V gene lost 4 bases and the J gene lost 7 bases, with 24 bases spanning the gap. Germline CDR1 and CDR2: SGHNT and YYREEE (reference sequence). The length of the CDR3 is 16 residues. CDR3 sequence reads: CASSNTTESKAGEQYF. CDR3 coding DNA: TGTGCCAGCAGCAACACGACAGAGTCCAAAGCTGGGGAGCAGTACTTC.

J is TRBJ2-2 and V is TRBV29-1, with 7 bases that match TRBD1. V shed 6 bases and J 3 bases; nucleotides not matched to a gene: 7. Germline-derived CDR1 and CDR2 are SQVTM and ANQGSEA. The CDR3 sequence is 14 residues long. The CDR3 DNA reads TGCAGCGTCGTAAAACAGGGGTACACCGGGGAGCTGTTTTTT. Its protein is CSVVKQGYTGELFF.

This clonotype was counted at least ten times. V is TRBV10-2 and J is TRBJ1-5; no clear D. With 7 bases removed from V and 5 bases from J, the gap between germline ends came to 15 bases. From germline, CDR1 is WSHSY and CDR2 SAAADI. This CDR3 is 14 amino acids long. The CDR3 DNA follows: TGCGCCAGCACCTCGGGTCGGAGGTATCAGCCCCAGCATTTT. Amino acid sequence: CASTSGRRYQPQHF.

The CDR3 loop reads CSDGTSGSYEQYF. The CDR3 DNA reads TGCAGCGACGGGACTAGCGGGAGCTACGAGCAGTACTTC. This chain joins TRBV29-1 and TRBJ2-7, with 14 bases lining up with TRBD2. V shed 7 bases and J 3 bases; nucleotides not matched to a gene: 2. The CDR3 is 13 amino acids. The germline gives CDR1 SQVTM, CDR2 ANQGSEA.